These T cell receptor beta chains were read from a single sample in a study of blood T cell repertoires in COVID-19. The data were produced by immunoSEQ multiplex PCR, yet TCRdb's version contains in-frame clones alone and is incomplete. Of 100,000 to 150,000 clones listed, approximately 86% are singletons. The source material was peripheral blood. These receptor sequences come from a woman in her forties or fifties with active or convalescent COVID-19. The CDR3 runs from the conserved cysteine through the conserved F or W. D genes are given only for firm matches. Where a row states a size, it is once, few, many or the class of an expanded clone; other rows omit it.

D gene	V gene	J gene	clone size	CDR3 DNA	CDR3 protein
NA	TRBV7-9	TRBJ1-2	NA	TGTGCCAGCAGCACGCCAGGGACTCATCATGGCTACACCTTC	CASSTPGTHHGYTF
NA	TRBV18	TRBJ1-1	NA	TGTGCCAGCTCACTGAACTCCGGGGTGGAAGCTTTCTTT	CASSLNSGVEAFF
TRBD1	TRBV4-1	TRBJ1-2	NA	TGCGCCAGCAGCCAGGTACAGGGGGATGGCTACACCTTC	CASSQVQGDGYTF
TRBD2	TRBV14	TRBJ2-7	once	TGTGCCAGCAGCCACTTGGAGCGGGACTACGAGCAGTACTTC	CASSHLERDYEQYF
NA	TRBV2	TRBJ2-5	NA	TGTGCCAGCATGGGGGCAGTTAAAGAGACCCAGTACTTC	CASMGAVKETQYF
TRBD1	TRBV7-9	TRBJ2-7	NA	TGTGCCAGCAGCCAGGGACAGGGTTTCGGAGAGCAGTACTTC	CASSQGQGFGEQYF
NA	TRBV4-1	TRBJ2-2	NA	TGCGCCAGCAGCCAAGTTGTCAGCTCGGGCACCGGGGAGCTGTTTTTT	CASSQVVSSGTGELFF
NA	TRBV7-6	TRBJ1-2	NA	TGTGCCAGCAGCTTAGTGGAGGGTTCCAACTATGGCTACACCTTC	CASSLVEGSNYGYTF
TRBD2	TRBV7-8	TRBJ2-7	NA	TGTGCCAGCAGCCCCCGTATGGGCGGGAGGCTAGTCTCCCCCTACGAGCAGTACTTC	CASSPRMGGRLVSPYEQYF
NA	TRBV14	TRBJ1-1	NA	TGTGCCAGCAGCCATGGGGGCGCGGGCACCGACACTGAAGCTTTCTTT	CASSHGGAGTDTEAFF
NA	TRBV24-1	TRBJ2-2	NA	TGTGCCACCAGTGATTTGGGAGGCGGGGAGCTGTTTTTT	CATSDLGGGELFF
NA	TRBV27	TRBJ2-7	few	TGTGCCAGCAGAAGGACAGCCAGATACGAGCAGTACTTC	CASRRTARYEQYF
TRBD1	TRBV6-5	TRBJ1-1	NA	TGTGCCAGCAGTCCGACAGGGAATACTGAAGCTTTCTTT	CASSPTGNTEAFF
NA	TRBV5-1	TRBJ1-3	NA	TGCGCCAGCAGGCCCTCGGGAGCTGGAAACACCATATATTTT	CASRPSGAGNTIYF
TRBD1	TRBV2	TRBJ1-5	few	TGTGCCAGCAAACTGGACAGGCTCAATCAGCCCCAGCATTTT	CASKLDRLNQPQHF
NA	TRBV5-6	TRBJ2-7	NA	TGTGCCAGCAGCTTGGTCGGCTACGAGCAGTACTTC	CASSLVGYEQYF
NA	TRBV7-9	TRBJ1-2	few	TGTGCCAGCAGCTTAGGAACAGCCTATGGCTACACCTTC	CASSLGTAYGYTF
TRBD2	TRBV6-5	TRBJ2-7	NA	TGTGCCAGCAGTTACCCGGGACTAGCGGGAGAACTCGAGCAGTACTTC	CASSYPGLAGELEQYF
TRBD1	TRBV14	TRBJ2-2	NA	TGTGCCAGCAGCCTACAGGGGACCGGGGAGCTGTTTTTT	CASSLQGTGELFF
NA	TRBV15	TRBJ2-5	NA	TGTGCCACCAGCGTCGTTTCGGGGGGCGAAGAGACCCAGTACTTC	CATSVVSGGEETQYF
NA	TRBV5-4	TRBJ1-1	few	TGTGCCAGCAGCCCACAGTTTTCCATGAACACTGAAGCTTTCTTT	CASSPQFSMNTEAFF
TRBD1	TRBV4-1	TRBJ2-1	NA	TGCGCCAGCAGCCAAGAACGCCCAGACCGGGACAGTAAAATCAATGAGCAGTTCTTC	CASSQERPDRDSKINEQFF
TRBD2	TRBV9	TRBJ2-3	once	TGTGCCAGCAGCGTAGCTGGGACTAGCGGGAGTTTCCCAACTAGCACAGATACGCAGTATTTT	CASSVAGTSGSFPTSTDTQYF
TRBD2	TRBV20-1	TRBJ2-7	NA	TGCAGTGCTAGTGGTACTAGCGGGGGGTTCAACGAGCAGTACTTC	CSASGTSGGFNEQYF
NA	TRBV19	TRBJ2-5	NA	TGTGCCAGTAGTATGTCGGGCCAGGGCAGGGAGACCCAGTACTTC	CASSMSGQGRETQYF
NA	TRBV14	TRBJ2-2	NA	TGTGCCAGCAGCCCGGGATTCAACACCGGGGAGCTGTTTTTT	CASSPGFNTGELFF
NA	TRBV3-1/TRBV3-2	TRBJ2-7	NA	TGTGCCAGCAGCCAAGGACAGGGGAGGGCCGAGCAGTACTTC	CASSQGQGRAEQYF
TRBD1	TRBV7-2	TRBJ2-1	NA	TGTGCCAGCAGCCTAGCACAGGGGGAGCAGTTCTTC	CASSLAQGEQFF
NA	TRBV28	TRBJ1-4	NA	TGTGCCATCGCCGCGGTCAGGGGAATTGGTAGTGAAAAACTGTTTTTT	CAIAAVRGIGSEKLFF
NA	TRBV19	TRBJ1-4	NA	TGTGCCAGTAGTCGCGGGGCTTTGCGTGAAAAACTGTTTTTT	CASSRGALREKLFF
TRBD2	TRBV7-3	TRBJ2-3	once	TGTGCCAGCAGTCGCAGCGGGAGCGTGGCAGATACGCAGTATTTT	CASSRSGSVADTQYF
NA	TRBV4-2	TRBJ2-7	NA	TGTGCCAGCAGCCAAGATGGCCTCCTCTACGAGCAGTACTTC	CASSQDGLLYEQYF
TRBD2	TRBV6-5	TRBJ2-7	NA	TGTGCCAGCAGTTACTCCTCCGGCGGGAGCGGTTACGAGCAGTACTTC	CASSYSSGGSGYEQYF
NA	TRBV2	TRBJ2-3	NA	TGTGCCAGCAGACAGGGTATCCTCACAGATACGCAGTATTTT	CASRQGILTDTQYF
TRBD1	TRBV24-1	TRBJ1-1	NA	TGTGCCACCAGTGATGGGGACAGGGGGGCTTTCTTT	CATSDGDRGAFF
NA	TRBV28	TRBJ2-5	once	TGTGCCAGCAGTTTCCGACGGAGAGGATTACAAGAGACCCAGTACTTC	CASSFRRRGLQETQYF
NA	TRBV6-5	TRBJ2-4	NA	TGTGCCAGCAGTCTAGCAGGGGCGAGCAAAAACATTCAGTACTTC	CASSLAGASKNIQYF
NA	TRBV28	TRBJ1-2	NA	TGTGCCAACCAGCGTCTATCCGGCGGCTACACCTTC	CANQRLSGGYTF
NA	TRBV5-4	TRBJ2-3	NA	TGTGCCAGCAGCTCCGGCAGGGGCAGCACAGATACGCAGTATTTT	CASSSGRGSTDTQYF
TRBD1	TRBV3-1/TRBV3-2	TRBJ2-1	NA	TGTGCCAGCAGCCAGTACAGGGGTCCCCCCAATGAGCAGTTCTTC	CASSQYRGPPNEQFF
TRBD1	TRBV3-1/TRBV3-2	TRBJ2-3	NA	TGTGCCAGCAGCAGACAGGGAAATACGCAGTATTTT	CASSRQGNTQYF
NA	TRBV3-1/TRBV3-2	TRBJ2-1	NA	TGTGCCAGCAGCCAAACTAGCTTCAGTTACAATGAGCAGTTCTTC	CASSQTSFSYNEQFF
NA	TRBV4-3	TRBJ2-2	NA	TGCGCCAGCAGCCTTCGGACAGATAGCACCGGGGAGCTGTTTTTT	CASSLRTDSTGELFF
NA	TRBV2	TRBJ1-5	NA	TGTGCCAGCACCGAGTCCTGGGGCAGCAATCAGCCCCAGCATTTT	CASTESWGSNQPQHF
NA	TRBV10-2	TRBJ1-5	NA	TGCGCCAGCAGTGAGCCGATGGAGGCCCAGCATTTT	CASSEPMEAQHF
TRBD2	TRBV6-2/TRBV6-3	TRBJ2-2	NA	TGTGCCAGCAGCCCAAGCGGGAGAATCACCGGGGAGCTGTTTTTT	CASSPSGRITGELFF
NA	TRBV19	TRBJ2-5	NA	TGTGCCAGTAGTGTAACAGGTGTCGTAGAGACCCAGTACTTC	CASSVTGVVETQYF
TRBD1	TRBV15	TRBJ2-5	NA	TGTGCCACCAGCTCAAGGGACAGCCAAGAGACCCAGTACTTC	CATSSRDSQETQYF
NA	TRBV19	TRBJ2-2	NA	TGTGCCAGTAGTCAAGACGCGGGATTGACCGGGGAGCTGTTTTTT	CASSQDAGLTGELFF
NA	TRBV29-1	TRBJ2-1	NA	TGCAGCGTTGGGGCCTCCTACAATGAGCAGTTCTTC	CSVGASYNEQFF
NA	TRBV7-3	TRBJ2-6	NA	TGTGCCAGCAGCTCCCTAGGAAGCCGCTCTGGGGCCAACGTCCTGACTTTC	CASSSLGSRSGANVLTF
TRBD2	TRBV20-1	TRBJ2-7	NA	TGCAGTGCTAGTCGGGTAGCGGGGTCGGGTGAGCAGTACTTC	CSASRVAGSGEQYF
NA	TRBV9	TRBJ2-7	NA	TGTGCCAGCAGCGTACAGGGGTTAGCCGACGAGCAGTACTTC	CASSVQGLADEQYF